Shown below are 26 T cell receptor beta chains from a single sample sequenced in a study of blood T cells in healthy people across ages (dated by TCRdb to about 2015). Receptor amplification or capture employed 5' RACE. The listed sequencing device is Illumina HiSeq 2500. A second PCR of roughly 6 to 12 cycles was performed with a sample-barcoded 5' primer and a J-beta primer mix. TCRdb cleaned the public reads at Q25 with fastp, built clones with MiXCR and kept in-frame beta chains. CDR3 protein sequences are deduplicated, and each keeps its most common genes and DNA. The sample table records about 800,000 distinct CDR3 sequences; 25% of these occur just once. The ten largest make up approximately 4% of the sample. This sample also appeared in a second study, on T cells of mothers and their children.

Sequencing input: blood. The receptor source for this set is a boy younger than 18 in good health.

The CDR3 protein is CASRPGQKYNEQFF. For the CDR3, the DNA is TGTGCCAGCAGGCCGGGACAGAAGTACAATGAGCAGTTCTTC. The rearrangement links TRBV2 to TRBJ2-1; the match to TRBD1 covers 7 bases. The CDR3 has 14 amino acids. Germline loops: CDR1 SNHLY, CDR2 FYNNEI. Losses at the gene ends were 6 bases for V and 4 bases for J; bases not matched to a gene: 6.

This clonotype was observed a single time. The chain is built from TRBV29-1 and TRBJ2-3; TRBD2 aligns across 8 bases. V was clipped by 4 bases and J by 1 base; unmatched bases: 4. The CDR3 totals 14 residues. Germline CDR1 and CDR2: SQVTM and ANQGSEA. The CDR3 sequence is CSVGAGGRTDTQYF. The CDR3 nucleotides read TGCAGCGTTGGCGCGGGGGGCCGCACAGATACGCAGTATTTT.

The CDR3 region has the DNA TGCAGTGCTGACGGCCGGGGGGCAGAGACCCAGTACTTC. Translation gives CSADGRGAETQYF. V gene TRBV20-1 combines with J gene TRBJ2-5; possibly TRBD2 for D (7 bases). This CDR3 comprises 13 residues. Germline V gene sequence: CDR1 DFQATT, CDR2 SNEGSKA (reference sequence). The V gene lost 5 bases and the J gene lost 4 bases, with 14 bases spanning the gap.

This clonotype occurred a few times. The gene calls are TRBV30 and TRBJ2-5, with 7 bases identical to TRBD2. Germline values: CDR1 GTSNPN, CDR2 SVGIG (reference sequence). This CDR3 is built from 14 residues. Trimming removed 0 bases from V and 5 bases from J; junction bases left unmatched: 6. The CDR3 bases are TGTGCCTGGAGTGTAGGGAATAGCGGGGAGACCCAGTACTTC. Translation: CAWSVGNSGETQYF.

V gene TRBV6-2 or TRBV6-3 combines with J gene TRBJ2-5, with 7 bases lining up with TRBD2. The J call may not be correct, given that the DNA end is closer to TRBJ2-7. This CDR3 spans 14 amino acids. Looked up from germline, CDR1 is MNHEY and CDR2 is SVGEGT. The CDR3: CASSTRAGVYEQYF. CDR3 sequence (DNA): TGTGCCAGTTCGACCAGGGCGGGAGTGTACGAGCAGTACTTC.

This clonotype was seen a handful of times. CDR3 residues: CASSSVRVGRGTPYEQYF. CDR3 nucleotide sequence: TGTGCCAGCAGCTCAGTACGTGTTGGCAGGGGCACCCCCTACGAGCAGTACTTC. The chain is built from TRBV7-2 and TRBJ2-7; perhaps TRBD1 as D (6 bases). The ends were cut back, 4 bases at V and 2 bases at J, with 24 bases in the middle. The CDR3 runs to 18 residues. From germline, CDR1 is SGHTA and CDR2 FQGNSA.

The J gene is TRBJ2-1, the V gene TRBV11-2, with a possible D match to TRBD2 (6 bases). CDR1 SGHAT and CDR2 FQNNGV come from the germline V gene. The CDR3 has 13 residues. V lost 6 bases and J 8 bases, leaving 14 bases between the germline ends. CDR3 in amino acids: CASRALLAHEQFF. CDR3 in DNA: TGTGCCAGCAGAGCCCTACTAGCCCATGAGCAGTTCTTC.

There are a few counts of this clonotype. The chain combines TRBV12-3 or TRBV12-4 with TRBJ2-7, with 10 bases matching TRBD2. V lost 9 bases and J lost 7; bases outside the gene matches: 21. The CDR3 extends over 17 amino acids. CDR3 DNA sequence: TGTGCCAGTCTCCCCGCGCGGGATGGTAGCGGGAGGTGGGAGCAGTACTTC. It codes for CASLPARDGSGRWEQYF.

In regard to this clonotype: The junction departs from germline at one end; a sequencing error may be responsible. The chain combines TRBV7-9 with TRBJ1-2; 7 bases are shared with TRBD1. This CDR3 contains 14 residues. Germline assignment: CDR1 SEHNR and CDR2 FQNEAQ (reference sequence). CDR3 DNA: TGTGCCAACAGCTTTCCAGACAGGGCTGATGGCTACACCTTC. Its protein product is CANSFPDRADGYTF.

Turning to this clonotype: Just one base apart from a much larger clone, this may be a read error. V gene TRBV20-1 combines with J gene TRBJ1-5; weak D call: TRBD1 (5 bases). Germline V gene lookup returns CDR1 DFQATT and CDR2 SNEGSKA (reference sequence). CDR3 length equals 14 residues. CDR3 residues: CSARAGTDTGPQRF. For the CDR3, the DNA is TGCAGTGCTAGGGCCGGGACGGACACCGGGCCCCAGCGTTTT.

The sample holds a few counts of this clonotype. The chain joins TRBV5-4 to TRBJ2-5; the D gene could be TRBD1 or TRBD2 (5 bases each). The CDR3 is 16 amino acids. Germline V gives CDR1 SGHNT, CDR2 YYREEE (reference sequence). V dropped 1 base and J dropped 5 bases, with 18 bases sitting between them. CDR3 nucleotide sequence: TGTGCCAGCAGCTTGATCGGGCAGGGAGAGTGGGAGACCCAGTACTTC. This translates into CASSLIGQGEWETQYF.

This clonotype occurred a few times. CDR3 coding DNA: TGTGCCACAGACCGTGGGGGCTTAGGGGAGACCCAGTACTTC. It specifies CATDRGGLGETQYF. This rearrangement joins TRBV6-1 to TRBJ2-5; D is possibly TRBD1 (6 bases). The ends were cut back, 10 bases at V and 5 bases at J, with 20 bases in the middle. The CDR3 contains 14 residues. The V gene's germline CDR1 is MNHNS and CDR2 SASEGT.

V and J are TRBV6-6 and TRBJ2-7, with D uncertain. Per the germline V gene, CDR1 is MNHNY and CDR2 is SVGAGI (reference sequence). V was clipped by 6 bases and J by 2 bases, with 11 bases between them. The CDR3 covers 13 residues. The DNA for the CDR3 is TGTGCCAGCAGCAAGGAATATCCCTACGAGCAGTACTTC. Amino acids: CASSKEYPYEQYF.

This clonotype was seen more than once but under ten times. The gene calls are TRBV20-1 and TRBJ2-5, with TRBD2 matching over 8 bases. J lost 4 bases, V lost 0 bases, and 4 bases had no gene match. The germline V gene encodes CDR1 DFQATT and CDR2 SNEGSKA (reference sequence). CDR3 size: 14 residues. CDR3 DNA: TGCAGTGCTAGAGATCCCGGGGGGGTAGAGACCCAGTACTTC. Amino acid sequence: CSARDPGGVETQYF.

The V and J genes are TRBV29-1 and TRBJ2-3; TRBD2 matches at 9 bases. Trimming cost V 2 bases and J 5 bases; bases outside gene matches: 11. The CDR3 length is 16 residues. The germline gives CDR1 SQVTM, CDR2 ANQGSEA. DNA of the CDR3: TGCAGCGTTGAAAATTCCAGCGGGGGGTTGAAAGATACGCAGTATTTT. Translated, it gives CSVENSSGGLKDTQYF.

Many counts were recorded for this clonotype. The chain has TRBV7-3 and TRBJ2-5; either TRBD1 or TRBD2 may fit D (6 bases each). This CDR3 contains 14 residues. The V end was cut by 5 bases, the J end by 1 base, with 11 bases between. Per the germline V gene, CDR1 is SGHTA and CDR2 is FQGTGA. The CDR3 protein is CASSPGGGQETQYF. CDR3 bases: TGTGCCAGCAGCCCCGGGGGCGGCCAAGAGACCCAGTACTTC.

This rearrangement joins TRBV5-6 to TRBJ1-5, with 9 bases identical to TRBD1. Germline V lookup: CDR1 SGHDT, CDR2 YYEEEE. The V gene end was trimmed by 0 bases and the J gene end by 4 bases; junction bases not matched to a gene: 8. The CDR3 runs 17 residues. Written as DNA, the CDR3 is TGTGCCAGCAGCTTGGGTGGGACAGGGTTGAGGAATCAGCCCCAGCATTTT. It encodes CASSLGGTGLRNQPQHF.

This clonotype showed up just a few times. The genes are TRBV29-1 and TRBJ2-7; 16 nucleotides align to TRBD2. CDR3 length equals 23 residues. Germline-derived CDR1 and CDR2 are SQVTM and ANQGSEA. V shed 0 bases, J shed 1 base, and the junction held 21 bases outside the gene matches. The CDR3 spells CSVEDRPLAGLAGGPRASYEQYF. In nucleotides, the CDR3 is TGCAGCGTTGAAGATCGGCCCCTTGCGGGACTAGCGGGAGGGCCCCGCGCATCCTACGAGCAGTACTTC.

This clonotype was recorded a few times. The chain carries TRBV5-1 and TRBJ2-5; 9 bases are a match to TRBD1. The J segment lost 4 bases and the V segment lost 4 bases, leaving 8 bases of the junction unmatched. Germline V gene sequence: CDR1 SGHRS, CDR2 YFSETQ. There are 15 residues in the CDR3. The DNA of the CDR3 is TGCGCCAGCAGCGGGTCCGGACAGGGGATAGAGACCCAGTACTTC. Its protein product is CASSGSGQGIETQYF.

CDR3 protein: CASSLSFRLAGESANIQYF. DNA of the CDR3: TGTGCCAGCAGTTTAAGTTTCCGGCTAGCGGGAGAATCCGCGAACATTCAGTACTTC. The gene calls are TRBV12-3 or TRBV12-4 and TRBJ2-4; TRBD2 matches at 10 bases. The CDR3 runs 19 residues. J gave up 7 bases and V 2 bases, and 17 bases lay outside the gene matches.

This chain links TRBV6-2 or TRBV6-3 with TRBJ2-7; no reliable D call. V was trimmed by 6 bases and J by 6 bases, leaving 12 bases between them. The CDR3 contains 12 residues. CDR1 is MNHEY, CDR2 SVGEGT, per germline. The CDR3 spells CASRNRSPEQYF. CDR3 in DNA: TGTGCCAGCAGAAACCGCTCCCCCGAGCAGTACTTC.

J is TRBJ2-5 and V is TRBV6-5, with a tentative D call TRBD1 (6 bases). TRBJ2-7 explains the end of the DNA better; the J call may be wrong. Looked up from germline, CDR1 is MNHEY and CDR2 is SVGAGI. The CDR3 has 15 residues. The CDR3 nucleotides read TGTGCCAGCAGCTTACCAGGGGTCCCATACGACGAGCAGTACTTC. Encoded protein: CASSLPGVPYDEQYF.

The chain employs TRBV20-1 and TRBJ2-7; 8 nucleotides match TRBD2. This CDR3 has 12 amino acids. Trimming at V came to 6 bases and at J to 6 bases, leaving 7 bases not matched to a gene. CDR1 is DFQATT and CDR2 is SNEGSKA in the germline V gene (reference sequence). CDR3 in amino acids: CSAKTGTSEQYF. The DNA for the CDR3 is TGCAGTGCCAAGACCGGGACTAGCGAGCAGTACTTC.

With regard to this clonotype: Without the conserved terminal phenylalanine or tryptophan, this CDR3 likely stems from a read error. The limits of the CDR3 on the DNA are not certain, so only TCRdb's listed CDR3 is given. The CDR3 reads CSASSAGLAGGPYL. The genes are TRBV20-1 and TRBJ2-7; whether TRBD2, the table's D call, matches the DNA was not checked. The germline V gene has CDR1 DFQATT and CDR2 SNEGSKA (reference sequence). With termini counted, the CDR3 has 14 amino acids.

A word on this clonotype: At one boundary the junction diverges from the germline segment, which might be a read error. This rearrangement joins TRBV2 to TRBJ2-5, with 7 bases that match TRBD2. The CDR3 has 15 residues. Germline V gene lookup returns CDR1 SNHLY and CDR2 FYNNEI. The CDR3 bases are TGTGCCAGCAGCGAAGCGGGGAGTTTAAGGGAGACCCAGTACTTC. Residues: CASSEAGSLRETQYF.

The gene calls are TRBV6-1 and TRBJ2-3, with 11 bases that match TRBD2. V lost 1 base and J lost 3; bases outside the gene matches: 3. Germline values: CDR1 MNHNS, CDR2 SASEGT. The CDR3 has 16 amino acids. CDR3 bases: TGTGCCAGCAGTGAAGAGCTAGCGGGAGGTACAGATACGCAGTATTTT. Its protein is CASSEELAGGTDTQYF.